This TCR beta chain was identified during a study of beta chain features in type 1 diabetes (dated by TCRdb to between 2018 and 2020). About the full investigation: Mean age, gender distribution, total cell number and subset yield did not differ between patients and healthy donors. In the study, recently diagnosed type 1 diabetes patients and matched healthy donors were compared on the TCRB repertoires of their sorted circulating CD4+ T cell subsets. A total of 107,917,701 sorted cells were examined across all samples, and RNA yield correlated strongly with the number of cells per subset. Regulatory and stem cell-like memory subsets were isolated from only 8 patients and about 8 healthy donors, whereas naive and central memory subsets came from all 28 donors.

Sequences MDHEN (CDR1) and SYDVKM (CDR2) are obtained from the germline V gene. From the cysteine up to the phenylalanine, the CDR3 has a length of 14 residues. The sequence is cut down to CDR3 DNA, 42 bases in frame from base 1. Relative to germline, V is 3 bases shorter and J is 0 bases shorter, with 9 bases between their ends. Comments on this clone: No cognate antigen has been identified for it. No clone much larger than this one lies a single base away; base qualities are absent.

Study-wide conclusions, independent of this receptor: Because cDNA rather than genomic DNA was sequenced, highly expressing activated cells could have been over-represented, although no difference in activation and CD3 levels was found between groups. Fewer insertions and more nucleotide deletions at VDJ recombination sites were observed in patients with type 1 diabetes, implying thymic rearrangement abnormalities. PCR might favor shorter templates, but patient and control samples were amplified and corrected together, so any skew would affect both groups equally. Naive, central memory and regulatory TCRB repertoires appeared to be more similar among patients than among healthy donors. HLA sub-analyses involved small numbers of individuals, so any influence of HLA type on TCRB rearrangement remained unresolved. Type 1 diabetes patients showed a moderate but significant shortening of TCRB CDR3 length in all four CD4+ subsets.

The High Capacity cDNA Reverse Transcription Kit was used to reverse transcribe all of the isolated RNA, meaning that expressed TCRB transcripts were what got sequenced. Deep immunoSEQ sequencing was applied to naive, central memory and regulatory T cell samples, giving an average of about 3.7 million total reads per sample. Sorted cells were lysed in RLT buffer, and RNA was extracted using DNase-treated RNeasy Micro or Mini kits according to cell number. Each cell subset was processed separately to prevent cross-contamination, with patient and healthy donor samples processed together. The immunoSEQ multiplex PCR was used to amplify TCRB sequences from cDNA, yielding 87-bp fragments that span the CDR3 region. Sequencing of the amplicons was performed on the Illumina HiSeq platform. Regarding the original processing steps: PCR bias was computationally corrected using synthetic template baselines, reads within Hamming distance 2 were collapsed, and singletons that could not be merged were discarded. Reads were aligned against IMGT to assign V, D and J genes, CDR3 length and insertions or deletions at six rearrangement sites. Within each subset, clonotype counts were normalized to the number of sorted cells before true diversity and Gini coefficients were calculated with the tcR R package. The overlap coefficient, calculated on TCRB nucleotide sequences, was used to measure repertoire sharing. Out-of-frame TCRB sequences from naive cells were analyzed as a proxy for the pre-selection repertoire. Not all clones reach the TCRdb copy of this immuneACCESS table, which keeps in-frame sequences only. Checked studies attribute under half of the gap to unresolved V genes and leave the rest unexplained. D and trimming come from the DNA, and the V and J calls and clone size come from that table. For this sample the table gives hundreds of thousands of clones, of which under 15% were detected only once. Roughly 0.022% of the sample is taken by the ten largest.

A single peripheral blood draw of 95 to 150 mL on average was collected from each donor into heparinised tubes. A BD FACSAria II and a panel including CD45RO, CCR7, CD25, CD127, CD95 and CD27 were used to sort naive, central memory, regulatory and stem cell-like memory CD4+ T cells. Purity was above 98% for every sorted population. PBMCs were isolated immediately by Lymphoprep density gradient centrifugation and stained directly without culture. To minimize batch effects, samples were stained and sorted in pairs, one healthy donor with one patient per experiment. This TCR was recovered from a man aged 18-30 years with type 1 diabetes. Input material: naive CD4+ T cells from blood. According to the study, the label for this sample's cell subset or site signals: true naive CD4+ T cells. The chain is made from TRBV28 and TRBJ2-7; the D gene cannot be named for sure. In nucleotides, the sequence is TGTGCCAGCAGTTTGGTAGGGCCCTCCTACGAGCAGTACTTC. Its translation reads: CASSLVGPSYEQYF.